This T cell receptor beta chain was sequenced during a study of blood T cell repertoires in COVID-19. As for the study in general: T cells, B-cell-depleted T cells, or PBMCs supplied cDNA or gDNA.

Enrollment of patients from Seattle took place during active infection, with longitudinal follow-up. This CDR3 spans 18 amino acids. Germline-derived CDR1 and CDR2 are SGDLS and YYNGEE. Between the trimmed V and J ends, which lost 0 bases and 3 bases, there was a span of 19 bases. As originally analysed: Estimation of nucleated cell counts relied on the amplification of reference gene primers. Measured with immunoSEQ multiplex PCR; TCRdb has only the in-frame clones, and not every one. V and J calls and clone size are those listed in that table; D and trimming were worked out from the DNA. The data show fewer than 300,000 clones, roughly 92% seen once.

This TCR derives from a woman in her twenties or thirties with COVID-19, enrolled during active disease. The rearrangement uses TRBV9 and TRBJ1-5; D not certain. Sequenced input: peripheral blood. The CDR3 coding sequence is TGTGCCAGCAGCGTAGCCTATACTGGAGGCAGTGTCAATCAGCCCCAGCATTTT. Encoded protein: CASSVAYTGGSVNQPQHF.